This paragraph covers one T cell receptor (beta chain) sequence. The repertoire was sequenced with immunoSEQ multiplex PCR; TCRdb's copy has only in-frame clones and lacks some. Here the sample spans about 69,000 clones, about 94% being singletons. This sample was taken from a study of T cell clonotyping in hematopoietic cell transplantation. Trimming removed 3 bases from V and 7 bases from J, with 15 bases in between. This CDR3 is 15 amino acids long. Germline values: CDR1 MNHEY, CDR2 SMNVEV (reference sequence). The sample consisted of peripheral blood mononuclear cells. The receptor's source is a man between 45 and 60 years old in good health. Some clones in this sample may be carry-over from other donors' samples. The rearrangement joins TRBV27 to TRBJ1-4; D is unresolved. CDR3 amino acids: CASSFSGMGGEKLFF. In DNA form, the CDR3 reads TGTGCCAGCAGTTTTTCGGGGATGGGAGGTGAAAAACTGTTTTTT.